This is a list of T cell receptor beta chains from one sample in a study of T-cell reconstitution after alpha-beta-depleted transplantation in children. TCRdb itself ran the PCR reads through MiXCR, one entry per CDR3 protein. The profile covers around 700,000 distinct CDR3 sequences, with around 13% appearing a single time and 0.79% taken by the ten largest. The starting material was PBMCs, obtained before TCRalphabeta/CD19-depleted stem cell transplant. The receptors were sampled from a girl aged 2 to 10 with congenital amegakaryocytic thrombocytopenia, due to receive a stem cell transplant. Each CDR3 is given with its conserved first and last residue. D genes are given only for firm matches. A clone size is listed for some rows: how often the clone was seen (once, few, many), or a class if it is expanded.

CDR3 protein: CASSEWDFQETQYF
CDR3 DNA: TGTGCCAGCAGCGAATGGGACTTTCAAGAGACCCAGTACTTC
J gene: TRBJ2-5
D gene: -
V gene: TRBV11-2
clone size: few

CDR3 protein: CASSPSRADEQFF
CDR3 DNA: TGTGCCAGCTCACCTTCACGGGCCGATGAGCAGTTCTTC
J gene: TRBJ2-1
D gene: -
V gene: TRBV18
clone size: -

CDR3 protein: CSGLPRGGPQETQYF
CDR3 DNA: TGCAGCGGTCTCCCCCGGGGCGGCCCACAAGAGACCCAGTACTTC
J gene: TRBJ2-5
D gene: -
V gene: TRBV29-1
clone size: -

CDR3 protein: CASSLLGKFTDTQYF
CDR3 DNA: TGTGCCAGCAGCTTGCTTGGGAAGTTCACAGATACGCAGTATTTT
J gene: TRBJ2-3
D gene: -
V gene: TRBV5-6
clone size: -

CDR3 protein: CASSATGLAGGKRWDTQYF
CDR3 DNA: TGTGCCAGCAGTGCCACGGGACTAGCGGGAGGAAAGAGGTGGGATACGCAGTATTTT
J gene: TRBJ2-3
D gene: TRBD2
V gene: TRBV11-1
clone size: -

CDR3 protein: CASATMGLDNEQFF
CDR3 DNA: TGTGCCAGCGCCACTATGGGGTTGGACAATGAGCAGTTCTTC
J gene: TRBJ2-1
D gene: -
V gene: TRBV7-9
clone size: many

CDR3 protein: CASRLKLRQRQETQYF
CDR3 DNA: TGTGCCAGCAGACTCAAACTCAGGCAACGACAAGAGACCCAGTACTTC
J gene: TRBJ2-5
D gene: -
V gene: TRBV6-1
clone size: many

CDR3 protein: CSASWAGAYNEQFF
CDR3 DNA: TGCAGTGCTAGCTGGGCGGGAGCCTACAATGAGCAGTTCTTC
J gene: TRBJ2-1
D gene: TRBD2
V gene: TRBV20-1
clone size: few

CDR3 protein: CASSPRAGRSYNEQFF
CDR3 DNA: TGTGCCAGCAGTCCTAGAGCGGGGCGCTCCTACAATGAGCAGTTCTTC
J gene: TRBJ2-1
D gene: TRBD2
V gene: TRBV6-1
clone size: -

CDR3 protein: CASSQGGRIYGYTF
CDR3 DNA: TGTGCCAGCAGCCAGGGGGGTCGGATCTATGGCTACACCTTC
J gene: TRBJ1-2
D gene: TRBD1
V gene: TRBV7-9
clone size: few

CDR3 protein: CSARRDRGSNQPQHF
CDR3 DNA: TGCAGTGCGCGCCGGGACAGGGGAAGCAATCAGCCCCAGCATTTT
J gene: TRBJ1-5
D gene: TRBD1
V gene: TRBV20-1
clone size: many

CDR3 protein: CASSQGPSSSYNEQFF
CDR3 DNA: TGCGCCAGCAGCCAAGGCCCGTCGTCCTCCTACAATGAGCAGTTCTTC
J gene: TRBJ2-1
D gene: -
V gene: TRBV4-1
clone size: many

CDR3 protein: CSVGPSGRALNEQFF
CDR3 DNA: TGCAGCGTTGGCCCTAGCGGGAGGGCCTTAAATGAGCAGTTCTTC
J gene: TRBJ2-1
D gene: TRBD2
V gene: TRBV29-1
clone size: few

CDR3 protein: CASSYWGQGSSYNEQFF
CDR3 DNA: TGTGCCAGCAGTTACTGGGGACAGGGGAGCTCCTACAATGAGCAGTTCTTC
J gene: TRBJ2-1
D gene: TRBD1
V gene: TRBV6-5
clone size: many

CDR3 protein: CCATTAGKGWDEQYF
CDR3 DNA: TGCTGTGCTACCACCGCGGGAAAGGGGTGGGACGAGCAGTACTTC
J gene: TRBJ2-7
D gene: -
V gene: TRBV20-1
clone size: -

CDR3 protein: CASSQVLWDRGNTIYF
CDR3 DNA: TGCGCCAGCAGCCAAGTTTTATGGGACAGAGGAAACACCATATATTTT
J gene: TRBJ1-3
D gene: TRBD1
V gene: TRBV4-1
clone size: -

CDR3 protein: CSARVNSGETQYF
CDR3 DNA: TGCAGTGCTAGGGTTAACTCGGGGGAGACCCAGTACTTC
J gene: TRBJ2-5
D gene: -
V gene: TRBV20-1
clone size: many

CDR3 protein: CASSGLQGVDTQYF
CDR3 DNA: TGTGCCAGCAGCGGACTACAAGGCGTAGATACGCAGTATTTT
J gene: TRBJ2-3
D gene: -
V gene: TRBV12-3/TRBV12-4
clone size: many

CDR3 protein: CSACPTSGGYNEQFF
CDR3 DNA: TGCAGTGCCTGCCCCACTAGCGGGGGTTACAATGAGCAGTTCTTC
J gene: TRBJ2-1
D gene: TRBD2
V gene: TRBV20-1
clone size: few

CDR3 protein: CASSHPPNTEAFF
CDR3 DNA: TGTGCCAGCAGCCACCCGCCCAACACTGAAGCTTTCTTT
J gene: TRBJ1-1
D gene: -
V gene: TRBV7-9
clone size: many

CDR3 protein: CASSTIIDTQYF
CDR3 DNA: TGTGCCAGCAGCACAATTATAGATACGCAGTATTTT
J gene: TRBJ2-3
D gene: -
V gene: TRBV5-6
clone size: -

CDR3 protein: CASSPSRFYEQYF
CDR3 DNA: TGTGCCAGCAGTCCCTCTAGGTTCTACGAGCAGTACTTC
J gene: TRBJ2-7
D gene: -
V gene: TRBV12-3/TRBV12-4
clone size: many

CDR3 protein: CSARRRGRPEQTQYF
CDR3 DNA: TGCAGTGCTAGACGGCGAGGACGGCCCGAGCAGACCCAGTACTTC
J gene: TRBJ2-5
D gene: -
V gene: TRBV20-1
clone size: -

CDR3 protein: CSVERLDGELFF
CDR3 DNA: TGCAGCGTCGAAAGGTTAGACGGGGAGCTGTTTTTT
J gene: TRBJ2-2
D gene: -
V gene: TRBV29-1
clone size: few

CDR3 protein: CASSLGVLATSSYNEQFF
CDR3 DNA: TGTGCCAGCAGTTTGGGAGTACTAGCGACCAGCTCCTACAATGAGCAGTTCTTC
J gene: TRBJ2-1
D gene: TRBD2
V gene: TRBV28
clone size: -

CDR3 protein: CASSLVGGTTYEQYF
CDR3 DNA: TGTGCCAGCAGCTTAGTTGGGGGAACTACCTACGAGCAGTACTTC
J gene: TRBJ2-7
D gene: -
V gene: TRBV7-8
clone size: many

CDR3 protein: CASSGQTGELFF
CDR3 DNA: TGTGCCAGCAGCGGACAGACCGGGGAGCTGTTTTTT
J gene: TRBJ2-2
D gene: -
V gene: TRBV9
clone size: many

CDR3 protein: CAISPGTDSYEQYF
CDR3 DNA: TGTGCCATCAGCCCCGGGACGGACTCCTACGAGCAGTACTTC
J gene: TRBJ2-7
D gene: -
V gene: TRBV10-3
clone size: few

CDR3 protein: CASTDNLANTGELFF
CDR3 DNA: TGCGCCAGCACTGACAATCTCGCGAACACCGGGGAGCTGTTTTTT
J gene: TRBJ2-2
D gene: -
V gene: TRBV5-1
clone size: -

CDR3 protein: CASSQGTNTRYNEQFF
CDR3 DNA: TGTGCCAGCAGCCAAGGGACTAACACTCGATACAATGAGCAGTTCTTC
J gene: TRBJ2-1
D gene: -
V gene: TRBV14
clone size: -

CDR3 protein: CATSDSGLAGNEQFF
CDR3 DNA: TGTGCCACCAGTGACTCCGGGCTAGCGGGCAATGAGCAGTTCTTC
J gene: TRBJ2-1
D gene: TRBD2
V gene: TRBV24-1
clone size: -

CDR3 protein: CAWADRGWTEAFF
CDR3 DNA: TGTGCCTGGGCAGACAGGGGATGGACTGAAGCTTTCTTT
J gene: TRBJ1-1
D gene: TRBD1
V gene: TRBV30
clone size: -

CDR3 protein: CASRAADYEQYF
CDR3 DNA: TGTGCCAGCAGGGCAGCGGACTACGAGCAGTACTTC
J gene: TRBJ2-7
D gene: -
V gene: TRBV5-5
clone size: many

CDR3 protein: CASSWELNYEQYF
CDR3 DNA: TGCGCCAGCAGTTGGGAGCTGAACTACGAGCAGTACTTC
J gene: TRBJ2-7
D gene: -
V gene: TRBV5-1
clone size: -

CDR3 protein: CSAGTLQETQYF
CDR3 DNA: TGCAGTGCCGGGACTTTACAAGAGACCCAGTACTTC
J gene: TRBJ2-5
D gene: -
V gene: TRBV20-1
clone size: -

CDR3 protein: CASSTDANYGYTF
CDR3 DNA: TGTGCCAGCAGTACCGATGCTAACTATGGCTACACCTTC
J gene: TRBJ1-2
D gene: -
V gene: TRBV27
clone size: -

CDR3 protein: CASLRGLDTEAFF
CDR3 DNA: TGTGCCAGCCTGCGGGGATTGGACACTGAAGCTTTCTTT
J gene: TRBJ1-1
D gene: -
V gene: TRBV6-6
clone size: many

CDR3 protein: CSARDGGEQFF
CDR3 DNA: TGCAGTGCTAGAGATGGGGGTGAGCAGTTCTTC
J gene: TRBJ2-1
D gene: -
V gene: TRBV20-1
clone size: many

CDR3 protein: CASSFYVATSGAYEQYF
CDR3 DNA: TGTGCCAGCAGCTTTTACGTTGCCACTAGCGGCGCCTACGAGCAGTACTTC
J gene: TRBJ2-7
D gene: TRBD2
V gene: TRBV7-2
clone size: many

CDR3 protein: CSARGQGRFGNTIYF
CDR3 DNA: TGCAGTGCTAGAGGACAGGGAAGGTTCGGAAACACCATATATTTT
J gene: TRBJ1-3
D gene: TRBD1
V gene: TRBV20-1
clone size: few

CDR3 protein: CSARDPLAGASETQYF
CDR3 DNA: TGCAGTGCTAGAGACCCACTAGCGGGAGCATCCGAGACCCAGTACTTC
J gene: TRBJ2-5
D gene: TRBD2
V gene: TRBV20-1
clone size: many

CDR3 protein: CASSPNRGPEAFF
CDR3 DNA: TGCGCCAGCAGCCCAAACAGGGGGCCTGAAGCTTTCTTT
J gene: TRBJ1-1
D gene: TRBD1
V gene: TRBV5-1
clone size: few

CDR3 protein: CASSLNVFGTSGIDSYEQYF
CDR3 DNA: TGTGCCAGCAGCTTAAATGTTTTCGGGACTAGCGGTATCGATTCCTACGAGCAGTACTTC
J gene: TRBJ2-7
D gene: TRBD2
V gene: TRBV11-1
clone size: -

CDR3 protein: CSARRPLVYEQFF
CDR3 DNA: TGCAGTGCTAGACGGCCTCTAGTTTATGAGCAGTTCTTC
J gene: TRBJ2-1
D gene: -
V gene: TRBV20-1
clone size: many

CDR3 protein: CASSAVPGNRTLRLAGARETQYF
CDR3 DNA: TGTGCCAGCAGTGCAGTCCCGGGAAACAGAACTTTGAGACTAGCGGGAGCTCGAGAGACCCAGTACTTC
J gene: TRBJ2-5
D gene: TRBD2
V gene: TRBV25-1
clone size: few

CDR3 protein: CASSLDIAGASYEQYF
CDR3 DNA: TGCGCCAGCAGCTTGGATATAGCGGGGGCCTCCTACGAGCAGTACTTC
J gene: TRBJ2-7
D gene: TRBD2
V gene: TRBV5-1
clone size: -

CDR3 protein: CASSLYSSYNEQFF
CDR3 DNA: TGTGCCAGCAGCTTGTATAGCTCCTACAATGAGCAGTTCTTC
J gene: TRBJ2-1
D gene: -
V gene: TRBV7-9
clone size: many

CDR3 protein: CASSPTRDISYEQYF
CDR3 DNA: TGTGCCAGCAGCCCGACCCGGGACATCTCCTACGAGCAGTACTTC
J gene: TRBJ2-7
D gene: -
V gene: TRBV7-9
clone size: -

CDR3 protein: CSVERGLAGASPLSLETQYF
CDR3 DNA: TGCAGCGTTGAGCGGGGACTAGCGGGAGCTTCCCCCCTATCGTTGGAGACCCAGTACTTC
J gene: TRBJ2-5
D gene: TRBD2
V gene: TRBV29-1
clone size: many

CDR3 protein: CSARGTVRTYEQYF
CDR3 DNA: TGCAGTGCTAGAGGGACTGTTCGTACCTACGAGCAGTACTTC
J gene: TRBJ2-7
D gene: -
V gene: TRBV20-1
clone size: many

CDR3 protein: CASSQVSSSELSDEQFF
CDR3 DNA: TGCGCCAGCAGCCAAGTTAGTAGTAGCGAGTTGTCGGATGAGCAGTTCTTC
J gene: TRBJ2-1
D gene: -
V gene: TRBV4-1
clone size: many

CDR3 protein: CSARDPTGELFF
CDR3 DNA: TGCAGTGCTAGAGATCCCACCGGGGAGCTGTTTTTT
J gene: TRBJ2-2
D gene: -
V gene: TRBV20-1
clone size: many

CDR3 protein: CSARASSGRYEQYF
CDR3 DNA: TGCAGTGCTAGAGCCTCTAGCGGGAGATACGAGCAGTACTTC
J gene: TRBJ2-7
D gene: TRBD2
V gene: TRBV20-1
clone size: -

CDR3 protein: CSASYPGVGGYTF
CDR3 DNA: TGCAGTGCTAGTTATCCGGGAGTCGGTGGCTACACCTTC
J gene: TRBJ1-2
D gene: -
V gene: TRBV20-1
clone size: many